This paragraph reports one T cell receptor beta chain. Antigen specificity is unknown. The sample comes from a study of cytomegalovirus exposure and HLA in healthy donors. Study-level findings and limits: Some TCR beta chains (approximately 180 of them) were listed as cytomegalovirus-associated. Reportedly, diagnosis of cytomegalovirus status by the classifier showed high specificity and sensitivity.

CDR1 MDHEN and CDR2 SYDVKM come from the germline V gene. The junction had 2 bases not matched to a gene; V was cut back by 6 bases and J by 1 base. CDR3 length: 14 amino acids. The method was immunoSEQ multiplex PCR; TCRdb's version includes in-frame clones alone and lacks a portion of them. The sample shows 150,000 or so clones, 75% to 90% of them seen only once. Separate from the 666-subject first cohort, the roughly 130-subject validation cohort was the one that the donors belonged to. The clonotype originates from a woman aged 25 to 39 in good health and CMV-seropositive. Sequencing was performed on PBMCs. The chain uses TRBV28 and TRBJ2-2, with TRBD2 matching over 7 bases. CDR3 in DNA: TGTGCCAGCAGGACGGGGGGGAACACCGGGGAGCTGTTTTTT. It encodes CASRTGGNTGELFF.